Listed below are T cell receptor beta chains from one sample, sequenced in a study of OX40 agonist ivuxolimab in advanced cancers. Clones were read by immunoSEQ multiplex PCR, and TCRdb kept only the in-frame ones, dropping some. The sample consists of roughly 77,000 clones, around nine tenths of them appearing once. Material: CD4+ or CD8+ T cells sorted from blood, obtained in a trial of the OX40 agonist ivuxolimab. All receptors derive from an adult with an advanced solid tumor such as melanoma, head and neck, liver or kidney cancer. CDR3s include the opening cysteine and the closing phenylalanine or tryptophan. A D gene is named only where the DNA matches it firmly. Rows may omit the clone size; those that give it use once, few, many or a size class.

TRBJ2-7	TRBD1	NA	TRBV30	CAWGQGDNYEQYF	TGTGCCTGGGGGCAGGGGGACAACTACGAGCAGTACTTC
TRBJ1-2	NA	NA	TRBV7-9	CASSLEGGRGYTF	TGTGCCAGCAGCTTAGAAGGAGGCCGTGGCTACACCTTC
TRBJ2-1	TRBD2	NA	TRBV2	CASNNGGSPERAFF	TGTGCCAGCAACAACGGGGGGTCCCCGGAACGCGCCTTCTTC
TRBJ1-5	NA	NA	TRBV7-2	CASSTFGSNQPQHF	TGTGCCAGCAGTACGTTCGGGAGCAATCAGCCCCAGCATTTT
TRBJ2-7	TRBD2	NA	TRBV7-9	CASSSRGTINEQYF	TGTGCCAGCAGCTCTCGAGGGACTATCAACGAGCAGTACTTC
TRBJ1-5	TRBD1	NA	TRBV2	CASSGQAEQPQHF	TGTGCCAGCAGCGGACAGGCGGAACAGCCCCAGCATTTT
TRBJ2-3	NA	NA	TRBV7-3	CASSEGVGGTDTQYF	TGTGCCAGCAGCGAGGGCGTGGGGGGCACAGATACGCAGTATTTT
TRBJ1-1	NA	once	TRBV27	CASSSPPLGGSEAFF	TGTGCCAGCAGTTCTCCCCCCCTCGGCGGATCTGAAGCTTTCTTT
TRBJ1-1	NA	NA	TRBV10-3	CAISEFGRNTEAFF	TGTGCCATCAGTGAGTTTGGCAGGAACACTGAAGCTTTCTTT
TRBJ2-1	NA	NA	TRBV7-3	CASSLRTYNEQFF	TGTGCCAGCAGCTTAAGGACTTACAATGAGCAGTTCTTC
TRBJ2-7	NA	NA	TRBV2	CASSDRQFGSYEQYF	TGTGCCAGCAGTGACCGACAGTTTGGTTCCTACGAGCAGTACTTC
TRBJ1-5	NA	NA	TRBV5-1	CASSPGDKSNRPQHF	TGCGCCAGCAGCCCCGGGGACAAGAGCAATCGGCCCCAGCATTTT
TRBJ1-2	NA	once	TRBV29-1	CSVEGDGANYGYTF	TGCAGCGTCGAAGGTGACGGAGCTAACTATGGCTACACCTTC
TRBJ2-1	NA	NA	TRBV5-4	CASSFGPSSWFF	TGTGCCAGCAGCTTCGGACCCTCTAGCTGGTTCTTC
TRBJ2-3	NA	NA	TRBV21-1	CASSKLAGDRTDTQYF	TGTGCCAGCAGCAAACTAGCGGGGGACCGCACAGATACGCAGTATTTT
TRBJ2-7	NA	NA	TRBV5-1	CASSLPSYEQYF	TGCGCCAGCAGCTTGCCCAGCTACGAGCAGTACTTC
TRBJ2-2	NA	NA	TRBV10-3	CAIRNNTGELFF	TGTGCCATCAGAAATAACACCGGGGAGCTGTTTTTT
TRBJ2-3	TRBD1	NA	TRBV9	CASSAGAGTPGGQYF	TGTGCCAGCAGCGCTGGGGCCGGGACCCCAGGGGGGCAGTATTTT
TRBJ2-3	NA	few	TRBV19	CASSFTVSDTQYF	TGTGCCAGTAGTTTCACTGTTTCAGATACGCAGTATTTT
TRBJ2-5	TRBD1	NA	TRBV6-1	CASSERQGARETQYF	TGTGCCAGCAGTGAGCGACAGGGGGCCAGGGAGACCCAGTACTTC
TRBJ2-3	NA	NA	TRBV5-8	CASSLRGPGDTQYF	TGTGCCAGCAGCCTAAGGGGCCCGGGAGATACGCAGTATTTT
TRBJ1-5	NA	NA	TRBV6-1	CASSGAGESNQPQHF	TGTGCCAGCAGTGGAGCTGGGGAGTCCAATCAGCCCCAGCATTTT
TRBJ1-2	NA	NA	TRBV19	CASRQGNGYTF	TGTGCCAGTAGGCAGGGTAATGGCTACACCTTC
TRBJ2-2	TRBD1	NA	TRBV2	CASKHKDRGTTGELFF	TGTGCCAGCAAACATAAGGACAGGGGGACCACCGGGGAGCTGTTTTTT
TRBJ2-3	NA	NA	TRBV25-1	CATDSSAADTQYF	TGTGCGACTGACAGCTCAGCCGCAGATACGCAGTATTTT
TRBJ2-1	NA	NA	TRBV6-6	CASSYNAEEQFF	TGTGCCAGCAGTTATAACGCGGAAGAGCAGTTCTTC
TRBJ2-2	NA	NA	TRBV19	CASTTPPLGTGELFF	TGTGCCAGTACCACACCCCCCCTAGGGACCGGGGAGCTGTTTTTT
TRBJ2-7	TRBD2	NA	TRBV5-1	CASSWTMSGDYEQYF	TGCGCCAGCAGCTGGACCATGAGCGGGGACTACGAGCAGTACTTC
TRBJ2-5	TRBD2	NA	TRBV6-6	CASSYSGLAGETQYF	TGTGCCAGCAGTTACTCGGGACTAGCGGGAGAGACCCAGTACTTC
TRBJ2-5	NA	NA	TRBV15	CATSSQGGLETQYF	TGTGCCACCAGCAGTCAGGGAGGTTTGGAGACCCAGTACTTC
TRBJ1-2	NA	NA	TRBV11-3	CASSLDFGGWGYTF	TGTGCCAGCAGCTTAGATTTCGGGGGCTGGGGCTACACCTTC
TRBJ1-1	NA	NA	TRBV5-1	CASATGGSMNTEAFF	TGCGCCAGCGCCACCGGGGGCAGTATGAACACTGAAGCTTTCTTT
TRBJ1-5	NA	NA	TRBV15	CATHETGRRQPQHF	TGTGCCACTCACGAAACTGGACGGAGACAGCCCCAGCATTTT
TRBJ1-6	NA	NA	TRBV7-9	CASSLSTGVLYNSPLHF	TGTGCCAGCAGCTTATCGACAGGAGTCCTCTATAATTCACCCCTCCACTTT
TRBJ1-2	NA	NA	TRBV5-6	CASSLKGDANYGYTF	TGTGCCAGCAGCTTGAAGGGGGACGCTAACTATGGCTACACCTTC
TRBJ1-1	NA	NA	TRBV6-5	CAINLRGITEAFF	TGTGCCATCAACCTGAGGGGCATTACTGAAGCTTTCTTT
TRBJ1-1	NA	NA	TRBV6-1	CASKAGTAVSEAFF	TGTGCCAGCAAAGCTGGGACTGCTGTTTCTGAAGCTTTCTTT
TRBJ2-1	TRBD2	NA	TRBV7-2	CASSLASGIDEQFF	TGTGCCAGCAGCTTAGCTAGCGGGATAGATGAGCAGTTCTTC
TRBJ2-3	TRBD2	NA	TRBV4-2	CASSQGTSASSTDTQYF	TGTGCCAGCAGCCAAGGAACTAGCGCCTCTAGCACAGATACGCAGTATTTT
TRBJ1-5	TRBD1	NA	TRBV29-1	CSVGTGDSNQPQHF	TGCAGCGTTGGGACAGGGGATAGCAATCAGCCCCAGCATTTT
TRBJ1-3	NA	NA	TRBV7-9	CASSLTGGSTIYF	TGTGCCAGCAGCTTAACAGGTGGAAGCACCATATATTTT
TRBJ1-2	NA	NA	TRBV6-1	CASSEDLAIYGYTF	TGTGCCAGCAGTGAAGATTTGGCGATATATGGCTACACCTTC
TRBJ2-2	NA	NA	TRBV11-2	CASIPLPPFGANTGELFF	TGTGCCAGCATACCCCTTCCCCCTTTCGGCGCGAACACCGGGGAGCTGTTTTTT